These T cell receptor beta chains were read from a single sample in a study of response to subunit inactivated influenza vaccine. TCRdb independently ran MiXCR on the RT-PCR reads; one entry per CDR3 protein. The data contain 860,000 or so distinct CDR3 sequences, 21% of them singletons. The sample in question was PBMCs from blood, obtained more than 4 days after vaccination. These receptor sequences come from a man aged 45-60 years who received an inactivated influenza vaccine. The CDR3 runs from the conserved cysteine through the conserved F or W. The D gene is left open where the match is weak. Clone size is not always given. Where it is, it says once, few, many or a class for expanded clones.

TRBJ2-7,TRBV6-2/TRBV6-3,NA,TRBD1,CASRSTGTYEQYF,TGTGCCAGCAGATCGACAGGGACCTACGAGCAGTACTTC
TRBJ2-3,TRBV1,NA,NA,CTSSQDRSGTATCWTSTDTQYF,TGCACCAGCAGCCAAGATCGGTCCGGGACCGCTACCTGTTGGACTAGCACAGATACGCAGTATTTT
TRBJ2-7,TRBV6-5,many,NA,CASSRKDSEQYF,TGTGCCAGCAGCCGGAAGGATTCCGAGCAGTACTTC
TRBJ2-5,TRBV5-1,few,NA,CASSLDGAAETQYF,TGCGCCAGCAGCTTGGATGGTGCGGCAGAGACCCAGTACTTC
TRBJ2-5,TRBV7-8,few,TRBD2,CASSSGTKETQYF,TGTGCCAGCAGCTCCGGGACTAAAGAGACCCAGTACTTC
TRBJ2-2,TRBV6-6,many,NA,CASSQRTGELFF,TGTGCCAGCAGCCAACGTACCGGGGAGCTGTTTTTT
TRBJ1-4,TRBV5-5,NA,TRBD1,CASSSIQGASEKLFF,TGTGCCAGCAGCTCAATACAGGGGGCAAGCGAAAAACTGTTTTTT
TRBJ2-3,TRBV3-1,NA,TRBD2,CASSQDLGTSNTDTQYF,TGTGCCAGCAGCCAAGACTTGGGGACTAGCAACACAGATACGCAGTATTTT
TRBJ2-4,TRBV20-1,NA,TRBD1,CSAVRTGDAKNIQYF,TGCAGTGCTGTTCGGACAGGAGATGCCAAAAACATTCAGTACTTC
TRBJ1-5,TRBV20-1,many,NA,CSASRGSNQPQHF,TGCAGTGCTAGTCGGGGCTCCAATCAGCCCCAGCATTTT
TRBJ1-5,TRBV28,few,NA,CASILNGGGNQPQHF,TGTGCCAGCATCCTAAACGGCGGTGGCAATCAGCCCCAGCATTTT
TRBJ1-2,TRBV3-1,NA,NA,CASSPVLNVYGYTF,TGTGCCAGCAGCCCCGTCTTAAACGTCTATGGCTACACCTTC
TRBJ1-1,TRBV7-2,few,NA,CASSLGPRGNTEAFF,TGTGCCAGCAGCTTAGGCCCTCGCGGGAACACTGAAGCTTTCTTT
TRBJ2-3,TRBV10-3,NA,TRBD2,CAISELAVRTDTQYF,TGTGCCATCAGTGAGCTAGCGGTTCGCACAGATACGCAGTATTTT